Below are 32 T cell receptor beta chains sequenced from a single sample in a study. From the 5' RACE reads, TCRdb called clonotypes with MiXCR, one entry per CDR3 protein. Among thousands of distinct CDR3 sequences listed, approximately 57% were seen once. Sequenced sample: tumor-infiltrating memory CD4+ T cells sorted from the breast tumor. Subset given: memory CD4+ T cells, CD4+CD45RO+CD25-. The source is a female donor with breast cancer.

Remarks on this clonotype: This may stem from a read error, because a much larger clone lies one nucleotide away. In this CDR3 the conserved last residue, phenylalanine or tryptophan, is missing, so a read error is likely. The V gene is TRBV7-2, the J gene TRBJ2-3; D not resolved. V lost 1 base and J 7 bases, leaving 9 bases between the germline ends. Per germline, CDR1 SGHTA and CDR2 FQGNSA. The CDR3 has 13 amino acids. The CDR3 DNA is TGTGCCAGCAGCTTAGAGGCCCTAAATACGCAGTATCTT. Translated, it gives CASSLEALNTQYL.

J is TRBJ2-3 and V is TRBV20-1; TRBD2 agrees at 11 bases. The CDR3 loop spans 14 amino acids. The V gene end was trimmed by 1 base and the J gene end by 7 bases; junction bases not matched to a gene: 4. CDR1 is DFQATT and CDR2 is SNEGSKA in the germline V gene (reference sequence). Written as DNA, the CDR3 is TGCAGTGCTAGAGGACTAGCGGGGTCTTATACGCAGTATTTT. Translating gives CSARGLAGSYTQYF.

The V and J genes are TRBV4-2 and TRBJ2-6; 11 bases match TRBD2. Germline V gene sequence: CDR1 LGHNA, CDR2 YNFKEQ. With V trimmed by 4 bases and J by 0 bases, 23 bases remained unmatched. The CDR3 runs to 24 residues. CDR3 amino acids: CASSPRQGLAGGTGSYSGANVLTF. The CDR3 nucleotides read TGTGCCAGCAGCCCCCGACAGGGGCTAGCGGGGGGTACTGGTTCTTACTCTGGGGCCAACGTCCTGACTTTC.

The chain recombines TRBV20-1 with TRBJ2-5; perhaps TRBD2 as D (6 bases). The CDR3 runs 15 residues. Germline V gene sequence: CDR1 DFQATT, CDR2 SNEGSKA (reference sequence). V was shortened by 2 bases and J by 2 bases, with 15 bases between the two germline ends. In nucleotides, the CDR3 is TGCAGTGCTAGAACGTCTAGCGATCTACAAGAGACCCAGTACTTC. It specifies CSARTSSDLQETQYF.

V usage is TRBV29-1 and J usage is TRBJ2-5; D gene ambiguous. Trimming cost V 1 base and J 2 bases, with 5 bases left between them. CDR3 length equals 12 residues. The germline gives CDR1 SQVTM, CDR2 ANQGSEA. The CDR3 sequence: CSVEGSQETQYF. The CDR3 coding sequence is TGCAGCGTTGAAGGCAGTCAAGAGACCCAGTACTTC.

The chain has TRBV6-5 and TRBJ1-3; maybe TRBD1 (5 bases). Trimming took off 0 bases at V and 2 bases at J, with 8 bases between the two ends. CDR1 and CDR2 (germline): MNHEY, SVGAGI. CDR3 length equals 15 residues. The CDR3 spells CASSYSWGPGNTIYF. For the CDR3, the DNA is TGTGCCAGCAGTTACTCCTGGGGCCCTGGAAACACCATATATTTT.

This clonotype has more than one count but fewer than ten. The rearrangement uses TRBV7-3 and TRBJ2-2; 9 bases fit TRBD2. V shed 0 bases, J shed 7 bases, and the junction held 3 bases outside the gene matches. CDR1 and CDR2 from the germline V gene are SGHTA and FQGTGA. The CDR3 length is 15 residues. The chain's CDR3 is CASSLTASGIGELFF. The CDR3 region has the DNA TGTGCCAGCAGCTTAACGGCTAGCGGGATCGGGGAGCTGTTTTTT.

This chain connects TRBV4-3 to TRBJ2-7, with 7 bases identical to TRBD2. This CDR3 comprises 14 residues. J was trimmed by 6 bases and V by 0 bases; bases with no gene match: 5. Per germline, CDR1 LGHNA and CDR2 YSLEER. The CDR3 DNA follows: TGCGCCAGCAGCCAAGAGCGCACTAGCGTCGAGCAGTACTTC. It is translated as CASSQERTSVEQYF.

This rearrangement joins TRBV20-1 to TRBJ2-2; D remains unclear. The ends were cut back, 3 bases at V and 1 base at J, with 3 bases in the middle. Germline lookup yields CDR1 DFQATT and CDR2 SNEGSKA (reference sequence). The CDR3 extends over 12 amino acids. The CDR3: CSARLNTGELFF. CDR3 bases: TGCAGTGCTAGGTTGAACACCGGGGAGCTGTTTTTT.

This clonotype was seen a handful of times. The chain links TRBV7-2 to TRBJ2-3, with 13 bases fitting TRBD2. CDR1 SGHTA and CDR2 FQGNSA come from the germline V gene. This CDR3 has 17 residues. J lost 1 base, V lost 6 bases, and 7 bases had no gene match. The CDR3, as DNA: TGTGCCAGCAGACGGACTAGCGGGAGTGGGGGCACAGATACGCAGTATTTT. This codes for CASRRTSGSGGTDTQYF.

The rearrangement uses TRBV20-1 and TRBJ2-1; D is ambiguous. Germline-derived CDR1 and CDR2 are DFQATT and SNEGSKA (reference sequence). Trimming removed 1 base at V and 6 bases at J, with 13 bases between. The length of the CDR3 is 14 residues. The CDR3 sequence is CSARVSAAFNEQFF. In nucleotides, the CDR3 is TGCAGTGCTAGAGTGTCCGCTGCATTCAATGAGCAGTTCTTC.

This chain joins TRBV5-1 and TRBJ2-4; D is possibly TRBD1 or TRBD2 (5 bases each). V lost 1 base and J 0 bases, leaving 17 bases between the germline ends. In germline, CDR1 is SGHRS, CDR2 YFSETQ. The CDR3 has 18 amino acids. CDR3 in DNA: TGCGCCAGCAGCTTGCCACTGACCGGGACGGTAGCCAAAAACATTCAGTACTTC. The encoded protein is CASSLPLTGTVAKNIQYF.

The chain is built from TRBV6-1 and TRBJ2-1; 10 bases are a match to TRBD2. There are 16 residues in the CDR3. J lost 9 bases, V lost 5 bases, and 13 bases had no gene match. CDR1 and CDR2 (germline): MNHNS, SASEGT. This CDR3 is CASSNHLAGVSSEQFF. For the CDR3, the DNA is TGTGCCAGCAGTAATCACCTAGCGGGGGTCAGTAGTGAGCAGTTCTTC.

The CDR3 is CASSESDRAGETQYF. The DNA for the CDR3 is TGCGCCAGCAGTGAGTCGGACAGGGCAGGGGAGACCCAGTACTTC. The chain uses TRBV10-2 and TRBJ2-5; TRBD1 matches at 8 bases. The CDR3 loop spans 15 amino acids. V was clipped by 0 bases and J by 5 bases; unmatched bases: 5. CDR1 WSHSY and CDR2 SAAADI come from the germline V gene.

The CDR3 protein is CASSLGQGSKNNSEAFF. The CDR3 coding sequence is TGCGCCAGCAGCTTGGGACAGGGGTCTAAGAATAACTCTGAAGCTTTCTTT. The chain combines TRBV5-1 with TRBJ1-1; 8 positions match TRBD1. The CDR3 is 17 residues long. V lost 0 bases, J lost 6 bases, and 13 bases stayed unmatched. Germline V gene lookup returns CDR1 SGHRS and CDR2 YFSETQ.

This clonotype was counted a few times. Here the CDR3 reads CSARTGGVTEAFF. CDR3 nucleotide sequence: TGCAGTGCTCGGACAGGGGGAGTCACTGAAGCTTTCTTT. The chain employs TRBV20-1 and TRBJ1-1; 10 bases align to TRBD1. Germline V CDR1 and CDR2: DFQATT, SNEGSKA (reference sequence). Trimming cost V 5 bases and J 4 bases; bases outside gene matches: 4. This CDR3 is built from 13 residues.

This clonotype appeared once. This chain uses TRBV20-1 with TRBJ1-1; D not resolved. V shed 0 bases and J shed 5 bases, with 16 bases lying between them. Germline V gene data show CDR1 as DFQATT and CDR2 as SNEGSKA (reference sequence). The CDR3 has 15 amino acids. The CDR3 is CSARDPRATGTEAFF. The CDR3 coding sequence is TGCAGTGCTAGAGACCCGAGGGCCACTGGGACTGAAGCTTTCTTT.

The gene calls are TRBV5-1 and TRBJ1-5; D is uncertain. Germline V gives CDR1 SGHRS, CDR2 YFSETQ. This CDR3 is 11 amino acids long. V lost 4 bases, J lost 5 bases, and 4 bases lay in between. The CDR3 loop is CASSAHQPQHF. For the CDR3, the DNA is TGCGCCAGCAGCGCCCATCAGCCCCAGCATTTT.

The chain is built from TRBV12-3 or TRBV12-4 and TRBJ2-7; no clear D gene. CDR3 length: 13 amino acids. V was pared by 5 bases and J by 1 base, with 9 bases between. The CDR3 DNA sequence: TGTGCCAGCAGTAGCCACTCTTCCTACGAGCAGTACTTC. Protein: CASSSHSSYEQYF.

This clonotype was seen a few times. The rearrangement joins TRBV6-1 to TRBJ1-1; tentatively, D is TRBD1 (6 bases). The CDR3 spans 14 residues. Germline V CDR1 and CDR2: MNHNS, SASEGT. V lost 4 bases and J lost 4, with 13 bases in between. The chain's CDR3 is CASSVQGLSTEAFF. CDR3 sequence (DNA): TGTGCCAGCAGTGTTCAGGGGTTGAGCACTGAAGCTTTCTTT.

This clonotype was detected only a few times. The chain carries TRBV6-2 or TRBV6-3 and TRBJ1-5; D unclear. Germline V gene lookup returns CDR1 MNHEY and CDR2 SVGEGT. This CDR3 contains 13 residues. The ends were cut back, 6 bases at V and 5 bases at J, with 11 bases in the middle. CDR3: CASRKESDQPQHF. The DNA of the CDR3 is TGTGCCAGCAGAAAAGAGTCGGATCAGCCCCAGCATTTT.

The chain links TRBV5-1 to TRBJ1-1; no clear D. V lost 0 bases to trimming and J lost 2 bases, with 8 bases between them. Per the germline V gene, CDR1 is SGHRS and CDR2 is YFSETQ. The CDR3 spans 14 residues. The CDR3 loop is CASSLAQSNTEAFF. DNA of the CDR3: TGCGCCAGCAGCTTGGCGCAGTCAAACACTGAAGCTTTCTTT.

In its sample, this clonotype was seen a few times. The CDR3, as DNA: TGCAGTGCGATTGCCTGGGGGGCCGGGAGCTCCTACGAGCAGTACTTC. Its translation: CSAIAWGAGSSYEQYF. This chain uses TRBV20-1 with TRBJ2-7; D is perhaps TRBD1 or TRBD2 (6 bases each). Germline V gene lookup returns CDR1 DFQATT and CDR2 SNEGSKA (reference sequence). Trimming removed 6 bases at V and 0 bases at J, with 21 bases between. The CDR3 spans 16 residues.

The rearrangement links TRBV5-1 to TRBJ2-3; TRBD1 might be the D (6 bases). V was clipped by 2 bases and J by 0 bases, with 10 bases between them. Germline CDR1 is SGHRS and CDR2 is YFSETQ. The CDR3 loop spans 15 amino acids. The CDR3: CASSFGQGSTDTQYF. The CDR3 DNA reads as TGCGCCAGCAGCTTTGGGCAGGGGAGCACAGATACGCAGTATTTT.

The CDR3: CASSLGGQGVTEAFF. The DNA of the CDR3 is TGTGCCAGCAGTTTAGGAGGACAGGGAGTCACTGAAGCTTTCTTT. This sequence joins TRBV28 and TRBJ1-1; 8 bases line up with TRBD1. The CDR3 contains 15 residues. Germline V CDR1 and CDR2: MDHEN, SYDVKM. V dropped 2 bases and J dropped 4; count of bases not matched to a gene: 6.

This clonotype turned up a few times. This chain connects TRBV5-4 to TRBJ1-6; D possibly corresponds to TRBD1 (6 bases). V lost 1 base and J lost 7, with 12 bases in between. The V gene's germline CDR1 is SGHNT and CDR2 YYREEE (reference sequence). The CDR3 runs 15 residues. The CDR3 nucleotides are TGTGCCAGCAGCTTGTTCACAGGGTTGAATTCACCCCTCCACTTT. Translation gives CASSLFTGLNSPLHF. The entire variable domain, with the rest obtained from reference TRBV5-4 and TRBJ1-6, is as follows: ETGVTQSPTHLIKTRGQQVTLRCSSQSGHNTVSWYQQALGQGPQFIFQYYREEENGRGNFPPRFSGLQFPNYSSELNVNALELDDSALYLCASSLFTGLNSPLHFGNGTRLTVT.

This clonotype showed up just a few times. The chain carries TRBV12-3 or TRBV12-4 and TRBJ1-2; TRBD1 agrees at 7 bases. This CDR3 region has 14 residues. V shed 6 bases, J shed 4 bases, and the junction held 8 bases outside the gene matches. The CDR3 protein is CASRPTTGVYGYTF. The CDR3 DNA sequence: TGTGCCAGCAGACCTACTACAGGGGTCTATGGCTACACCTTC.

This chain uses TRBV7-9 with TRBJ2-7; D unclear. Germline V gene lookup returns CDR1 SEHNR and CDR2 FQNEAQ (reference sequence). Between the trimmed V and J ends, which lost 5 bases and 3 bases, there was a span of 11 bases. This CDR3 has 13 residues. The CDR3 DNA reads as TGTGCCAGCAGCCTCGACACTGACTACGAGCAGTACTTC. Its translation is CASSLDTDYEQYF.

This clonotype was seen just once. The chain combines TRBV30 with TRBJ2-3, with D hard to call. Germline CDR1 and CDR2: GTSNPN and SVGIG (reference sequence). The ends were cut back, 4 bases at V and 4 bases at J, with 12 bases in the middle. There are 13 residues in the CDR3. The CDR3 protein is CAWTLNYADTQYF. The CDR3 DNA sequence: TGTGCCTGGACCCTTAACTACGCAGATACGCAGTATTTT.

On this clonotype itself: At one end the junction does not follow the germline gene, possibly because of a read error. This chain uses TRBV7-7 with TRBJ2-1; 12 bases agree with TRBD1. Germline V gene sequence: CDR1 SSHAT, CDR2 FNYEAQ (reference sequence). The CDR3 totals 16 residues. For the CDR3, the DNA is TGTGCCAGCAGTTTAGCTCCGGGACAGGGGGCAGGAGAGCAGTTCTTC. It codes for CASSLAPGQGAGEQFF. The whole variable domain, filled in from reference TRBV7-7 and TRBJ2-1, reads GAGVSQSPRYKVTKRGQDVTLRCDPISSHATLYWYQQALGQGPEFLTYFNYEAQPDKSGLPSDRFSAERPEGSISTLTIQRTEQRDSAMYRCASSLAPGQGAGEQFFGPGTRLTVL.

The gene calls are TRBV6-4 and TRBJ1-1; D gene uncertain. Trimming removed 3 bases at V and 1 base at J, with 6 bases between. The germline CDR1 and CDR2 sequences are MRHNA and SNTAGT. The CDR3 sequence is 13 residues long. The CDR3 DNA is TGTGCCAGCAGTGAACAGCAGAACACTGAAGCTTTCTTT. It codes for CASSEQQNTEAFF.

The chain couples TRBV10-1 to TRBJ1-2, with 7 bases fitting TRBD1. Trimming removed 4 bases from V and 4 bases from J; junction bases left unmatched: 9. In germline, CDR1 is WNHNN, CDR2 SYGVQD (reference sequence). The CDR3 loop spans 15 amino acids. CDR3 bases: TGCGCCAGCAGTGCCTCGGACAGGATAATCTATGGCTACACCTTC. Its translation: CASSASDRIIYGYTF.